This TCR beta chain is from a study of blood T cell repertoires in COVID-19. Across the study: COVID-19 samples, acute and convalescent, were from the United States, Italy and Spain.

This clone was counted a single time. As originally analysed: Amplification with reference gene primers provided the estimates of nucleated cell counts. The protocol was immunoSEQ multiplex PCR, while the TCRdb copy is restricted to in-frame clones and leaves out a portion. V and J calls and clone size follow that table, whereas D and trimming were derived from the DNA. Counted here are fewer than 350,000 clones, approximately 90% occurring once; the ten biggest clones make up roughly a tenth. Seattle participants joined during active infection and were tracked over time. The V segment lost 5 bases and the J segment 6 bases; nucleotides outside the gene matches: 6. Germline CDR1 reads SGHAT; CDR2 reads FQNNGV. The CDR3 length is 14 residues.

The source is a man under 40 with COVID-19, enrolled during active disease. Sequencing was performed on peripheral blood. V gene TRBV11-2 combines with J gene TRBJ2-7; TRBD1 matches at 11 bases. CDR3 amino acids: CASSEDRGRSEQYF. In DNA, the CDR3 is TGTGCCAGCAGCGAGGACAGGGGGCGTTCCGAGCAGTACTTC.